In its sample, the clone carrying this T cell receptor beta chain was seen once. Antigen: not known. The data derive from a study of T cell repertoires in cytomegalovirus infection. Background on the study: From public TCR beta signatures came an indication of both CMV infection and matching HLA type.

A single record per CDR3 protein comes from TCRdb applying MiXCR to the reads. In the table there are roughly 500,000 distinct CDR3 sequences, 30% to 40% of which are singletons. Study observations and caveats: The response measured ex vivo was dominated by TCR beta clonotypes (HLA-C-restricted and CMV-specific).

This CDR3 is built from 16 residues. V lost 5 bases to trimming and J lost 8 bases, with 21 bases between them. The rearrangement uses TRBV12-3 or TRBV12-4 and TRBJ1-4, with D possibly TRBD1 on 5 matching bases. The source is a human donor in good health (CMV status not recorded). Some clones in this sample may be carry-over from other donors' samples. This specimen was cultured PBMCs, taken from culture after CMV antigen stimulation. CDR3 coding DNA: TGTGCCAGCAGTACGATCCTTACAGGTTCTCGAGAAAAACTGTTTTTT. This sequence encodes CASSTILTGSREKLFF.